The rows below give T cell receptor beta chains drawn from one sample of a study of T cells in tumors after PD-1 blockade. TCRdb keeps only in-frame clones here, not all; method: immunoSEQ multiplex PCR. Among approximately 60,000 clones, roughly 70% were seen once, and the ten largest hold over 3.5%. Here the sequenced sample was PBMCs, taken after anti-PD-1 treatment. The source of these receptors is a human donor with basal cell carcinoma. The CDR3 runs from the conserved cysteine through the conserved F or W. The D gene is left open where the match is weak. Not all rows give a size; the values are once, few, many and, for expanded clones, a class.

J gene: TRBJ2-7
V gene: TRBV18
D gene: .
clone size: .
CDR3 protein: CASSPPPGFKHEQYF
CDR3 DNA: TGTGCCAGCTCACCACCACCGGGATTTAAGCACGAGCAGTACTTC

J gene: TRBJ2-7
V gene: TRBV7-9
D gene: .
clone size: .
CDR3 protein: CASSSGARPYEQYF
CDR3 DNA: TGTGCCAGCAGTTCCGGGGCCAGGCCCTACGAGCAGTACTTC

J gene: TRBJ1-5
V gene: TRBV6-5
D gene: .
clone size: few
CDR3 protein: CASSYSAIGNQPQHF
CDR3 DNA: TGTGCCAGCAGTTACTCTGCCATCGGCAATCAGCCCCAGCATTTT

J gene: TRBJ1-3
V gene: TRBV19
D gene: .
clone size: .
CDR3 protein: CASTVQRTVGSGNTIYF
CDR3 DNA: TGTGCCAGTACGGTTCAAAGGACAGTAGGATCTGGAAACACCATATATTTT

J gene: TRBJ2-7
V gene: TRBV27
D gene: .
clone size: .
CDR3 protein: CASSLSGTPLYEQYF
CDR3 DNA: TGTGCCAGCAGTTTATCCGGGACCCCACTCTACGAGCAGTACTTC

J gene: TRBJ1-5
V gene: TRBV4-1
D gene: .
clone size: .
CDR3 protein: CASSQELGGRYRNQPQHF
CDR3 DNA: TGCGCCAGCAGCCAAGAACTGGGTGGTCGTTATCGCAATCAGCCCCAGCATTTT

J gene: TRBJ2-6
V gene: TRBV19
D gene: TRBD1
clone size: .
CDR3 protein: CASSIVGQGRGVAGANVLTF
CDR3 DNA: TGTGCCAGTAGTATAGTGGGACAGGGCAGGGGTGTGGCAGGGGCCAACGTCCTGACTTTC

J gene: TRBJ2-2
V gene: TRBV4-1
D gene: .
clone size: .
CDR3 protein: CASSHLTGSNTGELFF
CDR3 DNA: TGCGCCAGCAGCCATTTGACAGGTTCGAACACCGGGGAGCTGTTTTTT

J gene: TRBJ1-4
V gene: TRBV9
D gene: TRBD1
clone size: .
CDR3 protein: CASSDGQGGNEKLFF
CDR3 DNA: TGTGCCAGCAGCGATGGACAGGGGGGGAATGAAAAACTGTTTTTT

J gene: TRBJ1-1
V gene: TRBV19
D gene: .
clone size: .
CDR3 protein: CASSLRTLNTEAFF
CDR3 DNA: TGTGCCAGTAGTCTTAGGACCCTGAACACTGAAGCTTTCTTT

J gene: TRBJ2-3
V gene: TRBV3-1/TRBV3-2
D gene: TRBD2
clone size: .
CDR3 protein: CASSTYSGGADTQYF
CDR3 DNA: TGTGCCAGCAGCACCTATAGCGGGGGGGCAGATACGCAGTATTTT

J gene: TRBJ1-2
V gene: TRBV7-2
D gene: TRBD1
clone size: medium-sized
CDR3 protein: CASSFTLGQDDRGYTF
CDR3 DNA: TGTGCCAGCAGCTTTACCCTGGGACAGGATGATCGCGGCTACACCTTC

J gene: TRBJ1-1
V gene: TRBV12-3/TRBV12-4
D gene: .
clone size: .
CDR3 protein: CASSFAGKAFF
CDR3 DNA: TGTGCCAGCAGTTTCGCAGGGAAAGCTTTCTTT

J gene: TRBJ2-5
V gene: TRBV5-4
D gene: .
clone size: .
CDR3 protein: CASSGTSGETQYF
CDR3 DNA: TGTGCCAGCAGTGGAACGTCTGGAGAGACCCAGTACTTC

J gene: TRBJ2-2
V gene: TRBV7-2
D gene: .
clone size: .
CDR3 protein: CASKRTRTVGELFF
CDR3 DNA: TGTGCCAGCAAGAGGACTCGAACCGTCGGGGAGCTGTTTTTT

J gene: TRBJ2-2
V gene: TRBV12-5
D gene: .
clone size: once
CDR3 protein: CASGPSGTAGELFF
CDR3 DNA: TGTGCTAGTGGTCCCTCTGGGACGGCCGGGGAGCTGTTTTTT

J gene: TRBJ2-7
V gene: TRBV5-1
D gene: .
clone size: once
CDR3 protein: CASSWEANRYEQYF
CDR3 DNA: TGCGCCAGCAGCTGGGAAGCGAACCGCTACGAGCAGTACTTC

J gene: TRBJ1-2
V gene: TRBV6-5
D gene: .
clone size: .
CDR3 protein: CASSYAGDGYTF
CDR3 DNA: TGTGCCAGCAGTTACGCGGGGGATGGCTACACCTTC

J gene: TRBJ2-7
V gene: TRBV27
D gene: .
clone size: once
CDR3 protein: CASSLNALREGEQYF
CDR3 DNA: TGTGCCAGCAGTTTAAATGCGTTGAGGGAAGGTGAGCAGTACTTC

J gene: TRBJ2-1
V gene: TRBV14
D gene: .
clone size: .
CDR3 protein: CASSQVKRTYNEQFF
CDR3 DNA: TGTGCCAGCAGCCAAGTGAAGCGGACCTACAATGAGCAGTTCTTC

J gene: TRBJ2-7
V gene: TRBV10-3
D gene: .
clone size: .
CDR3 protein: CAISELSTQYF
CDR3 DNA: TGTGCCATCAGTGAGTTGAGTACGCAGTACTTC

J gene: TRBJ2-5
V gene: TRBV19
D gene: .
clone size: .
CDR3 protein: CASSILLRETQYF
CDR3 DNA: TGTGCCAGTAGTATTCTGCTAAGGGAGACCCAGTACTTC

J gene: TRBJ1-3
V gene: TRBV3-1/TRBV3-2
D gene: .
clone size: .
CDR3 protein: CASSQDSGNTIYF
CDR3 DNA: TGTGCCAGCAGCCAAGACTCTGGAAACACCATATATTTT

J gene: TRBJ1-5
V gene: TRBV29-1
D gene: TRBD1
clone size: once
CDR3 protein: CSVGTGEQPQHF
CDR3 DNA: TGCAGCGTTGGGACAGGGGAACAGCCCCAGCATTTT

J gene: TRBJ1-6
V gene: TRBV19
D gene: .
clone size: .
CDR3 protein: CASSRGINSPLHF
CDR3 DNA: TGTGCCAGTAGCCGGGGCATCAATTCACCCCTCCACTTT

J gene: TRBJ2-3
V gene: TRBV27
D gene: TRBD1
clone size: .
CDR3 protein: CASSPLLRQGRAADTQYF
CDR3 DNA: TGTGCCAGCAGTCCGCTGCTCCGACAGGGAAGGGCAGCAGATACGCAGTATTTT